A single sample gave rise to the 13 T cell receptor beta chains below, sequenced in a study of cytotoxic CD8 clonotypes in ibrutinib-treated CLL. TCRdb keeps only in-frame clones here, not all; method: immunoSEQ multiplex PCR. The sample includes some 150,000 clones, about three quarters of them seen just once. The sample was PBMCs, taken after 24 months of ibrutinib treatment. Every receptor here comes from a human donor with chronic lymphocytic leukemia.

This rearrangement joins TRBV5-1 to TRBJ2-3; D tentatively fits TRBD1 or TRBD2 (5 bases each). The CDR3 consists of 16 residues. The V end was cut by 4 bases, the J end by 2 bases, with 17 bases between. In germline, CDR1 is SGHRS, CDR2 YFSETQ. The chain's CDR3 is CASSLGPWGYTDTQYF. Here the CDR3 DNA reads TGCGCCAGCAGCCTGGGACCCTGGGGTTACACAGATACGCAGTATTTT.

This clone has only a few counts. The DNA for the CDR3 is TGTGCCAGCAGCCGCGGACATCTCTCTGGAAACACCATATATTTT. Its protein is CASSRGHLSGNTIYF. V and J are TRBV28 and TRBJ1-3, with D perhaps TRBD1 (5 bases). Trimming cost V 6 bases and J 0 bases, with 12 bases left between them. The CDR3 consists of 15 residues. Germline V lookup: CDR1 MDHEN, CDR2 SYDVKM. Based on the CDR3 plus reference TRBV28 and TRBJ1-3, the full variable domain is DVKVTQSSRYLVKRTGEKVFLECVQDMDHENMFWYRQDPGLGLRLIYFSYDVKMKEKGDIPEGYSVSREKKERFSLILESASTNQTSMYLCASSRGHLSGNTIYFGEGSWLTVV.

Ten or more counts support this clone. Different DNA sequences within this sample yield the same CDR3. The CDR3 sequence: CAIRASLNNEQFF. The DNA of the CDR3 is TGTGCCATCCGGGCTAGCCTGAACAATGAGCAGTTCTTC. The rearrangement joins TRBV10-3 to TRBJ2-1; a possible D gene is TRBD2 (5 bases). This CDR3 spans 13 amino acids. The germline V gene encodes CDR1 ENHRY and CDR2 SYGVKD. V dropped 8 bases and J dropped 5 bases, with 13 bases sitting between them.

This clone appeared many times. The chain couples TRBV25-1 to TRBJ1-2, with D tentatively TRBD1 (5 bases). Germline assignment: CDR1 MGHDK and CDR2 SYGVNS. The V end was cut by 3 bases, the J end by 6 bases, with 11 bases between. The length of the CDR3 is 13 residues. The CDR3 DNA follows: TGTGCCAGCAGTGACCCAGGGACCCATGGCTACACCTTC. It is translated as CASSDPGTHGYTF.

The V call is TRBV30, the J call TRBJ2-1; D remains ambiguous. Trimming shortened V by 1 base and J by 10 bases, and 14 bases separated the two germline ends. Germline V gene lookup returns CDR1 GTSNPN and CDR2 SVGIG (reference sequence). This CDR3 has 13 amino acids. The CDR3 loop reads CAWSGVSSGEQFF. As DNA, the CDR3 is TGTGCCTGGAGTGGGGTCTCTAGTGGGGAGCAGTTCTTC.

The V and J genes are TRBV7-2 and TRBJ2-5; no clear D. The closer fit of TRBJ2-7 to the DNA end suggests the J call may be wrong. The germline V gene encodes CDR1 SGHTA and CDR2 FQGNSA. The CDR3 covers 13 residues. CDR3 amino acids: CASSPTGLYEQYF. Written as DNA, the CDR3 is TGTGCCAGCAGCCCCACCGGCCTTTACGAGCAGTACTTC.

CDR3 region: CASSLGGQSTRQETQYF. CDR3 nucleotides: TGTGCCAGCAGCTTGGGGGGACAGTCCACAAGGCAAGAGACCCAGTACTTC. The J gene is TRBJ2-5, the V gene TRBV5-8; TRBD1 agrees at 7 bases. CDR1 SGHTS and CDR2 YDEGEE come from the germline V gene. The CDR3 loop spans 17 amino acids. With V trimmed by 0 bases and J by 2 bases, 10 bases remained unmatched.

The V gene is TRBV18, the J gene TRBJ1-1; D is perhaps TRBD1 (5 bases). Deletions cut 3 bases from V and 7 bases from J, with 12 bases between. Germline values: CDR1 KGHSH, CDR2 LQKENI. The CDR3 is 13 amino acids. CDR3: CASSPRSGREAFF. CDR3 DNA: TGTGCCAGCTCACCCCGGTCGGGACGTGAAGCTTTCTTT.

The J gene is TRBJ1-1, the V gene TRBV7-6, with no clear D. Trimming stripped 5 bases from V and 0 bases from J, with 16 bases between. Germline values: CDR1 SGHVS, CDR2 FNYEAQ. The CDR3 has 16 residues. The CDR3 protein is CASSPHAVTMNTEAFF. The CDR3 DNA reads as TGTGCCAGCAGCCCCCACGCGGTTACGATGAACACTGAAGCTTTCTTT. Based on the CDR3 plus reference TRBV7-6 and TRBJ1-1, the full variable domain is GAGVSQSPRYKVTKRGQDVALRCDPISGHVSLYWYRQALGQGPEFLTYFNYEAQQDKSGLPNDRFSAERPEGSISTLTIQRTEQRDSAMYRCASSPHAVTMNTEAFFGQGTRLTVV.

The gene calls are TRBV4-2 and TRBJ2-7; 8 bases fit TRBD2. V gave up 0 bases and J gave up 0 bases; unmatched junction bases: 7. Looked up from germline, CDR1 is LGHNA and CDR2 is YNFKEQ. The CDR3 runs to 17 residues. The CDR3 bases are TGTGCCAGCAGCCAAGAAGGTCTAGCGGGCAACTCCTACGAGCAGTACTTC. Translation: CASSQEGLAGNSYEQYF.

The chain recombines TRBV4-2 with TRBJ2-3, with 8 nucleotides matching TRBD2. The length of the CDR3 is 18 residues. V was clipped by 0 bases and J by 0 bases; unmatched bases: 8. Germline V CDR1 and CDR2: LGHNA, YNFKEQ. CDR3 loop: CASSQDLPGGDSTDTQYF. In nucleotides, the CDR3 is TGTGCCAGCAGCCAAGATCTCCCCGGGGGGGATAGCACAGATACGCAGTATTTT.

The rearrangement joins TRBV2 to TRBJ2-7; TRBD1 agrees at 7 bases. The CDR3 is 14 residues long. V shed 6 bases, J shed 0 bases, and the junction held 5 bases outside the gene matches. The germline CDR1 and CDR2 sequences are SNHLY and FYNNEI. CDR3 region: CASRRDSFSYEQYF. The CDR3 nucleotides are TGTGCCAGCAGAAGGGACAGCTTCTCCTACGAGCAGTACTTC.

This clone came up a few times. The chain joins TRBV7-3 to TRBJ2-3, with D tentatively TRBD2 (5 bases). V lost 2 bases and J 4 bases, leaving 10 bases between the germline ends. Germline loops: CDR1 SGHTA, CDR2 FQGTGA. There are 14 residues in the CDR3. CDR3 nucleotides: TGTGCCAGCAGCTTAGGGGAGCTCCCAGATACGCAGTATTTT. The encoded protein is CASSLGELPDTQYF.